This T cell receptor beta chain was identified in a study of OX40 agonist ivuxolimab in advanced cancers. Study at large: Partial responses were observed in three patients, of whom one had hepatocellular carcinoma and two had cutaneous melanoma. Study results and caveats: At 0.1 to 3.0 mg/kg and by week 6, CD4+ and CD8+ T cells in the blood had expanded clonally. Some of the lowest clonal expansion was seen in partial responders at 0.1-3.0 mg/kg.

Data came from immunoSEQ multiplex PCR; TCRdb stores just in-frame clones and leaves some out. The sample carries about 64,000 clones, roughly 80% recorded once. Any history of autoimmune disease or systemic immunosuppression disqualified patients. With regard to this clone: What it binds is not known.

This CDR3 contains 14 residues. V lost 1 base to trimming and J lost 4 bases, with 11 bases between them. Germline V gene lookup returns CDR1 SGHTA and CDR2 FQGNSA. The sample was CD4+ or CD8+ T cells sorted from blood, taken in a trial of the OX40 agonist ivuxolimab. The receptor was derived from an adult with an advanced solid tumor such as melanoma, head and neck, liver or kidney cancer. This chain links TRBV7-2 with TRBJ2-7; a possible D gene is TRBD1 (5 bases). The CDR3 loop reads CASSLVGQTYEQYF. The CDR3 DNA follows: TGTGCCAGCAGCTTAGTGGGGCAGACGTACGAGCAGTACTTC. Supplemented by reference TRBV7-2 and TRBJ2-7, the full variable domain reads GAGVSQSPSNKVTEKGKDVELRCDPISGHTALYWYRQSLGQGLEFLIYFQGNSAPDKSGLPSDRFSAERTGGSVSTLTIQRTQQEDSAVYLCASSLVGQTYEQYFGPGTRLTVT.